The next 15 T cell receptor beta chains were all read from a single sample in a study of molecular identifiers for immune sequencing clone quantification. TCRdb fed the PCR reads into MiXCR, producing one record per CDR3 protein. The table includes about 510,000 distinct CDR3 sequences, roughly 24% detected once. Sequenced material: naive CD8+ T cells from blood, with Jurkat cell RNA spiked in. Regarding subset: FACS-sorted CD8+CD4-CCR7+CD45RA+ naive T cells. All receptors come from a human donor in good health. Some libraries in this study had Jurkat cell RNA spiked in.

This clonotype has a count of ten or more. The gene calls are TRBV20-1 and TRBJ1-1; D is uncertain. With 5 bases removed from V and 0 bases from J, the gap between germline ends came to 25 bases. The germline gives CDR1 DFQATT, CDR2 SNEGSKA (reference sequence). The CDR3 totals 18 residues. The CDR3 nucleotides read TGCAGTGCTCGAGGCCCGTCCCGGGGTGCGAGAATGAACACTGAAGCTTTCTTT. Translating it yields CSARGPSRGARMNTEAFF.

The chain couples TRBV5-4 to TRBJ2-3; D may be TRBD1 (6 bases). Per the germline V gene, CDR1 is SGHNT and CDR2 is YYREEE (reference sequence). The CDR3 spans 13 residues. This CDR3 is CAMWGPSTDTQYF. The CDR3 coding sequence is TGTGCTATGTGGGGGCCTAGCACAGATACGCAGTATTTT.

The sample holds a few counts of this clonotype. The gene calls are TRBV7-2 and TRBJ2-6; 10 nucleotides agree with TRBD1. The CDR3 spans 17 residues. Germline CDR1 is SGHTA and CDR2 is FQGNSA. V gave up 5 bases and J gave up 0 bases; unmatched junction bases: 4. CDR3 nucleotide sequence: TGTGCCAGCAGCCCGGACAGGGGGACCTCTGGGGCCAACGTCCTGACTTTC. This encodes CASSPDRGTSGANVLTF.

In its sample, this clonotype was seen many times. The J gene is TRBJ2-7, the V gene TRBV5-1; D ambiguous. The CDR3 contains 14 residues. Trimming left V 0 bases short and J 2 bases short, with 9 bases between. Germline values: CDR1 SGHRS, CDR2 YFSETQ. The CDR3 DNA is TGCGCCAGCAGCTTGGGGTCACTCCCCTACGAGCAGTACTTC. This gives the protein CASSLGSLPYEQYF. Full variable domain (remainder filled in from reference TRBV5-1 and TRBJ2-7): KAGVTQTPRYLIKTRGQQVTLSCSPISGHRSVSWYQQTPGQGLQFLFEYFSETQRNKGNFPGRFSGRQFSNSRSEMNVSTLELGDSALYLCASSLGSLPYEQYFGPGTRLTVT.

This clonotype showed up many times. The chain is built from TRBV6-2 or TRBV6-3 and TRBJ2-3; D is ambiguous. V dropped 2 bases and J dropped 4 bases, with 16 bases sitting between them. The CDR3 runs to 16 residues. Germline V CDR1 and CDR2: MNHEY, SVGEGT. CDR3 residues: CASSYDLGWSADTQYF. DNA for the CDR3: TGTGCCAGCAGTTACGACCTGGGATGGTCGGCAGATACGCAGTATTTT.

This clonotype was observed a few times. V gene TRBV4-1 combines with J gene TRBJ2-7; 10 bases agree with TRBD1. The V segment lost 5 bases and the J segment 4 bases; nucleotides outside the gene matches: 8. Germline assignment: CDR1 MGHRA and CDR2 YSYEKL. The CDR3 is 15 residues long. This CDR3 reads CASSYPGQGRYEQYF. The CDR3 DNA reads TGCGCCAGCAGCTACCCGGGACAGGGGCGGTACGAGCAGTACTTC.

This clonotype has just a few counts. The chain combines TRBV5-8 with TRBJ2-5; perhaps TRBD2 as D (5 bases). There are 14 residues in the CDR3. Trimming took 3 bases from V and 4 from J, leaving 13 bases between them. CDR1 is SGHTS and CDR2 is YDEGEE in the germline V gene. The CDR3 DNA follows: TGTGCCAGCAGCTGGGCGGGCAAGCGAGAGACCCAGTACTTC. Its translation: CASSWAGKRETQYF.

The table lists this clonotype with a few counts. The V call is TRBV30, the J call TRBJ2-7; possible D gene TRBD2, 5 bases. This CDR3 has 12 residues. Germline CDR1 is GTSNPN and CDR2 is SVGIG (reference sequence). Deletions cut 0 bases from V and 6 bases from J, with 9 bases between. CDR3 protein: CAWSVGGGEQYF. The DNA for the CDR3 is TGTGCCTGGAGTGTTGGAGGAGGCGAGCAGTACTTC.

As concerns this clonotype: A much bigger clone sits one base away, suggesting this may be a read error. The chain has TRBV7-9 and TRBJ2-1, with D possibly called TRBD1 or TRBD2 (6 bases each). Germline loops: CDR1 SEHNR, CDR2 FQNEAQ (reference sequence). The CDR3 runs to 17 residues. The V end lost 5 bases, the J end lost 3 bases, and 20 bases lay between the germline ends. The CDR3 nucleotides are TGTGCCAGCAGCCCGGGGGCAGGCGCTCCCAACTACAATGAGCAGTTCTTC. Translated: CASSPGAGAPNYNEQFF.

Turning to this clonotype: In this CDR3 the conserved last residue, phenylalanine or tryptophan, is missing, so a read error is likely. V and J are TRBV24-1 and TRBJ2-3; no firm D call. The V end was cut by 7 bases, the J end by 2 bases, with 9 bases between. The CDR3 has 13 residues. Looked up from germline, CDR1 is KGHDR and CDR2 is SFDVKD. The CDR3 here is CATSPTDTDTQYS. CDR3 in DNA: TGTGCCACCAGCCCTACAGACACAGATACGCAGTATTCT.

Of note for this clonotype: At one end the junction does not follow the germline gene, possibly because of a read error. The CDR3 protein is CARSSRDDVNTEAFF. DNA for the CDR3: TGTGCCCGCAGTAGCCGGGACGACGTGAACACTGAAGCTTTCTTT. V and J are TRBV6-1 and TRBJ1-1; D possibly corresponds to TRBD1 (5 bases). The CDR3 loop spans 15 amino acids. Germline CDR1 is MNHNS and CDR2 is SASEGT.

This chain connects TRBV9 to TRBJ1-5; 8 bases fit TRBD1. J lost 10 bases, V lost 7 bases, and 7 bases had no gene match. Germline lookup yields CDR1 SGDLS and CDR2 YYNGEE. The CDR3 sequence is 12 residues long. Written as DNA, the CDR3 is TGTGCCAGCGGGGACAGGAGTTATCCCCAGCATTTT. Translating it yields CASGDRSYPQHF. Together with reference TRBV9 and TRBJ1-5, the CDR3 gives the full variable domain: DSGVTQTPKHLITATGQRVTLRCSPRSGDLSVYWYQQSLDQGLQFLIQYYNGEERAKGNILERFSAQQFPDLHSELNLSSLELGDSALYFCASGDRSYPQHFGDGTRLSIL.

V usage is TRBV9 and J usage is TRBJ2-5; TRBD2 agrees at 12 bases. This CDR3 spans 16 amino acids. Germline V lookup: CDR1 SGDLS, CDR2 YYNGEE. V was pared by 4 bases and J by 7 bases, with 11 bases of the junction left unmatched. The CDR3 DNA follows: TGTGCCAGCAGCCCTGGACTAGCGGGAACCAGCGGGACCCAGTACTTC. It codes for CASSPGLAGTSGTQYF.

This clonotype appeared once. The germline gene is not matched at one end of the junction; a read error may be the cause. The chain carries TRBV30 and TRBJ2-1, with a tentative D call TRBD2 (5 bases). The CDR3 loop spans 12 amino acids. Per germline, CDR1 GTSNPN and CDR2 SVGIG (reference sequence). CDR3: CAWSPVSGEQIF. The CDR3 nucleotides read TGTGCCTGGAGCCCCGTAAGCGGTGAGCAGATCTTC.

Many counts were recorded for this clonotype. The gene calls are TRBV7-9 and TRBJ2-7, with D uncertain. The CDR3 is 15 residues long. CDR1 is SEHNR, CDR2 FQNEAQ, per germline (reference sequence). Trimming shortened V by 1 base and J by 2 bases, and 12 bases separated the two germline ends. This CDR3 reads CASSLGAGEAYEQYF. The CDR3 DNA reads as TGTGCCAGCAGCTTAGGGGCAGGAGAAGCCTACGAGCAGTACTTC.